This entry lists 13 T cell receptor beta chains sequenced from one sample in a study of PD-L1 blockade in urothelial cancer. Indicated time point: pretreatment peripheral blood. Data came from immunoSEQ multiplex PCR; TCRdb stores just in-frame clones and leaves some out. Counted here are approximately 63,000 clones, 75% to 90% occurring once; the ten biggest clones make up 1.6%. The sequences come from PBMCs, collected around atezolizumab (anti-PD-L1) treatment. Receptor source: a man between 65 and 85 years old with urothelial cancer.

The chain uses TRBV7-2 and TRBJ2-7; TRBD2 agrees at 15 bases. CDR3 length: 15 amino acids. V lost 7 bases to trimming and J lost 6 bases; unmatched junction nucleotides: 7. Germline CDR1 reads SGHTA; CDR2 reads FQGNSA. The CDR3 spells CASTRGLAGGSEQYF. The CDR3, as DNA: TGTGCCAGCACCCGTGGACTAGCGGGAGGGTCCGAGCAGTACTTC.

The chain carries TRBV4-1 and TRBJ2-7, with TRBD1 matching 7 bases. The CDR3 is 19 residues long. Germline lookup yields CDR1 MGHRA and CDR2 YSYEKL. With 0 bases clipped from V and 0 bases from J, the junction kept 14 bases outside the gene matches. Here the CDR3 reads CASSQERGNRGQSSYEQYF. DNA for the CDR3: TGCGCCAGCAGCCAAGAACGGGGAAACAGGGGCCAAAGCTCCTACGAGCAGTACTTC.

The rearrangement joins TRBV19 to TRBJ1-1, with D perhaps matching TRBD1 (6 bases). CDR3 length: 14 amino acids. Per germline, CDR1 LNHDA and CDR2 SQIVND (reference sequence). V lost 6 bases and J 1 base, leaving 12 bases between the germline ends. The DNA for the CDR3 is TGTGCCAGTAGGGGGGGGCATCGGAACACTGAAGCTTTCTTT. It codes for CASRGGHRNTEAFF.

The chain recombines TRBV5-1 with TRBJ2-5; unclear D gene. The CDR3 is 14 residues long. Germline V lookup: CDR1 SGHRS, CDR2 YFSETQ. Trimming pared 9 bases from V and 0 bases from J, leaving 15 bases between. In DNA form, the CDR3 reads TGCGCCACCGGGTCAACGGCAAACCAAGAGACCCAGTACTTC. Translating gives CATGSTANQETQYF.

The V call is TRBV29-1, the J call TRBJ2-7, with D maybe TRBD2 (5 bases). V was pared by 6 bases and J by 3 bases, with 15 bases between. The CDR3 spans 13 residues. Germline V lookup: CDR1 SQVTM, CDR2 ANQGSEA. As DNA, the CDR3 is TGCAGCGTCGAAATCGAGCGGAACTACGAGCAGTACTTC. Translating it yields CSVEIERNYEQYF.

For the CDR3, the DNA is TGCAGCGTTGAAGATCGGGCAGGGAAGCCGGGTAGCTACACCTTC. Translated: CSVEDRAGKPGSYTF. The chain recombines TRBV29-1 with TRBJ1-2, with D tentatively TRBD1 (5 bases). CDR3 length equals 15 residues. V was pared by 0 bases and J by 9 bases, with 20 bases between. Germline lookup yields CDR1 SQVTM and CDR2 ANQGSEA.

The chain joins TRBV6-4 to TRBJ2-5, with TRBD2 matching over 7 bases. V shed 3 bases, J shed 4 bases, and the junction held 11 bases outside the gene matches. This CDR3 is 16 amino acids long. Germline V gene data show CDR1 as MRHNA and CDR2 as SNTAGT. CDR3 residues: CASSEGASGQGETQYF. Written as DNA, the CDR3 is TGTGCCAGCAGTGAAGGGGCTAGCGGTCAGGGAGAGACCCAGTACTTC.

The chain is built from TRBV5-5 and TRBJ2-1; tentatively, D is TRBD2 (5 bases). The V and J ends lost 4 bases and 2 bases respectively, with 13 bases between them. Germline V gene sequence: CDR1 SGHKS, CDR2 YYEKEE (reference sequence). CDR3 length: 15 residues. The CDR3: CASSGSGSPYNEQFF. In DNA form, the CDR3 reads TGTGCCAGCAGCGGTTCGGGGTCTCCCTACAATGAGCAGTTCTTC.

The chain combines TRBV6-6 with TRBJ2-2, with a tentative D call TRBD1 (5 bases). Germline V gene data show CDR1 as MNHNY and CDR2 as SVGAGI (reference sequence). Trimming removed 4 bases from V and 2 bases from J, with 14 bases in between. There are 16 residues in the CDR3. CDR3 residues: CASSLRDSPNTGELFF. The DNA of the CDR3 is TGTGCCAGCAGTTTGCGTGACAGTCCTAACACCGGGGAGCTGTTTTTT.

J is TRBJ2-3 and V is TRBV7-3; 10 nucleotides line up with TRBD2. The CDR3 consists of 15 residues. The V segment lost 4 bases and the J segment 6 bases; nucleotides outside the gene matches: 7. Looked up from germline, CDR1 is SGHTA and CDR2 is FQGTGA. The CDR3 nucleotides read TGTGCCAGCAGCTCTCAGCGGGAGGGCCTTGATACGCAGTATTTT. Amino acids: CASSSQREGLDTQYF.

This chain uses TRBV5-4 with TRBJ1-1; D is undetermined. V lost 4 bases to trimming and J lost 11 bases, with 12 bases between them. The germline CDR1 and CDR2 sequences are SGHNT and YYREEE (reference sequence). This CDR3 comprises 11 residues. The CDR3 is CASSVSGEAFF. In nucleotides, the CDR3 is TGTGCCAGCAGCGTATCCGGGGAGGCTTTCTTT.

The V and J genes are TRBV15 and TRBJ1-3; D not certain. Trimming removed 0 bases from V and 2 bases from J, with 11 bases in between. The length of the CDR3 is 16 residues. Germline loops: CDR1 LNHNV, CDR2 YYDKDF (reference sequence). The CDR3 DNA reads TGTGCCACCAGCAGAGAGTTTCGGGAGACTGGAAACACCATATATTTT. Residues: CATSREFRETGNTIYF.

The rearrangement links TRBV21-1 to TRBJ2-7; the table gives TRBD2 as D, unverified against the DNA. TRBV21-1 is annotated as a pseudogene. The CDR3 covers 15 residues. DNA of the CDR3: TGTGCCAGCAGCAAAGATGAAGGACTTTACTACGAGCAGTACTTC. Residues: CASSKDEGLYYEQYF.